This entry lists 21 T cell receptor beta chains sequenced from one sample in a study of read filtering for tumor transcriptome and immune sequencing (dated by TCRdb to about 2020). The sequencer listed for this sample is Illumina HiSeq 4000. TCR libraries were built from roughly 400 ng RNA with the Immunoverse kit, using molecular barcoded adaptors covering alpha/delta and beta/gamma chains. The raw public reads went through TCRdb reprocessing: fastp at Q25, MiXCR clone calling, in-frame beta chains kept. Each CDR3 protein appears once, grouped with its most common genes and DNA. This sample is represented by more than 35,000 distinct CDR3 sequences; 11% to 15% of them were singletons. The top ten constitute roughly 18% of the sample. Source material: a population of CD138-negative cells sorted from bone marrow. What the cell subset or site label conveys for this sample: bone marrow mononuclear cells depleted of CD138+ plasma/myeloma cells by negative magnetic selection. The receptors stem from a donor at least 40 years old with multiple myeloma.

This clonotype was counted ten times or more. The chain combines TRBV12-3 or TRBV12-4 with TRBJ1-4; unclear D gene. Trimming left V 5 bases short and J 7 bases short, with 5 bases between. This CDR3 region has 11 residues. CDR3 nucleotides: TGTGCCAGCAGTCAACGTGAAAAACTGTTTTTT. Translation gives CASSQREKLFF.

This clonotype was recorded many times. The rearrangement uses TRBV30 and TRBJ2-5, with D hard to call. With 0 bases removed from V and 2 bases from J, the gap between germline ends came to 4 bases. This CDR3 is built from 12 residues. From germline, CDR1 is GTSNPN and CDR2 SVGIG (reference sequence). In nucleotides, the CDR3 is TGTGCCTGGAGTGTAAGGCAAGAGACCCAGTACTTC. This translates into CAWSVRQETQYF.

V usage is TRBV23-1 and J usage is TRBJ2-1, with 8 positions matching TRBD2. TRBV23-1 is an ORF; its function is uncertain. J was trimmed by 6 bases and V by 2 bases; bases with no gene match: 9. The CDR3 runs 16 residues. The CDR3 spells CASSQETGGPVNEQFF. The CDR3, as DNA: TGCGCCAGCAGTCAAGAAACGGGGGGGCCGGTCAATGAGCAGTTCTTC.

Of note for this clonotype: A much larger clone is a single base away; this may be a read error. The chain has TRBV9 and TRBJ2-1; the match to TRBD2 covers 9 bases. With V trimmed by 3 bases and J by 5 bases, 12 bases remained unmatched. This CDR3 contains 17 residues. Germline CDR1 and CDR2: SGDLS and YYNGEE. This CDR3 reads CASSAGRGGRTHNEQFF. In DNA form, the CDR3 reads TGTGCCAGCAGCGCAGGGCGGGGGGGGAGGACCCACAATGAGCAGTTCTTC.

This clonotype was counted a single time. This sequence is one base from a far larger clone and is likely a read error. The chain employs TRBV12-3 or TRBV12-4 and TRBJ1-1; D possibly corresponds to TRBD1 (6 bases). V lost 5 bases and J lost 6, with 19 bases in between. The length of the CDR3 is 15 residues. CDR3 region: CASSKGQPGCPEAFF. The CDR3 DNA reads TGTGCCAGCAGTAAAGGACAGCCCGGCTGTCCTGAAGCTTTCTTT.

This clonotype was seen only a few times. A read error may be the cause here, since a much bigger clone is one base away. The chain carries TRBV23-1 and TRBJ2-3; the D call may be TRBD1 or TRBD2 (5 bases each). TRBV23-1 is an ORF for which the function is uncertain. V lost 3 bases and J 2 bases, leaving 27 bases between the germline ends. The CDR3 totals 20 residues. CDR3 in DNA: TGCGCCAGCAGTCATTCGGGGCCCCGTAGACACTGGATCCTCACAGATACGCAGTATTTT. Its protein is CASSHSGPRRHWILTDTQYF.

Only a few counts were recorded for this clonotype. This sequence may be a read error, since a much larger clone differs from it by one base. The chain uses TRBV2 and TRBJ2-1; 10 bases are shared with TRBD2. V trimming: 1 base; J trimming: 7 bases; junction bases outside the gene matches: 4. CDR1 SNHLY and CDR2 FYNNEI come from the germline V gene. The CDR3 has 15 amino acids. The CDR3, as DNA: TGTGCCAGCAGTGAAGAGATAGCGGGAGGAAATGAGCAGTTCTTC. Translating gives CASSEEIAGGNEQFF. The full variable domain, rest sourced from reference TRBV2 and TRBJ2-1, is EPEVTQTPSHQVTQMGQEVILRCVPISNHLYFYWYRQILGQKVEFLVSFYNNEISEKSEIFDDQFSVERPDGSNFTLKIRSTKLEDSAMYFCASSEEIAGGNEQFFGPGTRLTVL.

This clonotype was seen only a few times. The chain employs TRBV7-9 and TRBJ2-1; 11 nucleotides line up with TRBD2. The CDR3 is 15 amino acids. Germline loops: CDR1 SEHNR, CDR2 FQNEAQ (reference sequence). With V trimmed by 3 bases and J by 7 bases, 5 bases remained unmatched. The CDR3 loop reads CASSFFSGGVNEQFF. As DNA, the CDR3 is TGTGCCAGCAGCTTTTTTAGCGGGGGGGTTAATGAGCAGTTCTTC. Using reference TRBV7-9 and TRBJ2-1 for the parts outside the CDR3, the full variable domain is DTGVSQNPRHKITKRGQNVTFRCDPISEHNRLYWYRQTLGQGPEFLTYFQNEAQLEKSRLLSDRFSAERPKGSFSTLEIQRTEQGDSAMYLCASSFFSGGVNEQFFGPGTRLTVL.

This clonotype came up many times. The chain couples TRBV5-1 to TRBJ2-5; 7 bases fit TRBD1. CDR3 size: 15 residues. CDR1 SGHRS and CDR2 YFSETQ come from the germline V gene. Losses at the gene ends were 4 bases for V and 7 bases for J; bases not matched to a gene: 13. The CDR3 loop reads CASSGDTQGLRTQYF. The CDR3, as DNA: TGCGCCAGCAGCGGAGATACACAGGGGTTGAGGACCCAGTACTTC.

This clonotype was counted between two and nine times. Here the CDR3 reads CSAKWLTDTEAFF. Here the CDR3 DNA reads TGCAGTGCTAAATGGTTAACGGACACTGAAGCTTTCTTT. The V gene is TRBV20-1, the J gene TRBJ1-1, with no clear D. CDR3 length: 13 residues. The V and J ends lost 4 bases and 3 bases respectively, with 12 bases between them. Per the germline V gene, CDR1 is DFQATT and CDR2 is SNEGSKA (reference sequence).

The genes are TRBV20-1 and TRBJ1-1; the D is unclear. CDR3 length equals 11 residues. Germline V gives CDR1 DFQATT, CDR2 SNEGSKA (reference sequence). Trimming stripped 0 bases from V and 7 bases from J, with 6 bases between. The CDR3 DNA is TGCAGTGCTAGAGAAGACGGTGAAGCTTTCTTT. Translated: CSAREDGEAFF.

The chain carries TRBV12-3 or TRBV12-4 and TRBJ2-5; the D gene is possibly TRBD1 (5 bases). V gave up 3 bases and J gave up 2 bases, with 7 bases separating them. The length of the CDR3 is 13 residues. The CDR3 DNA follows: TGTGCCAGCAGTTTCCAGGGACAAGAGACCCAGTACTTC. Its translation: CASSFQGQETQYF.

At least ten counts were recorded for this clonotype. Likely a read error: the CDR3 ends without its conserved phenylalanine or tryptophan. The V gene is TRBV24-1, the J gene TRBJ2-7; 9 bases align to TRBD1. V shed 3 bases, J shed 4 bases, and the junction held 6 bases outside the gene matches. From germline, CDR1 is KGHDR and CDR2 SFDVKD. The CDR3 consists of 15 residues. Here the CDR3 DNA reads TGTGCCACCAGTGATCCCGGGACAGGGCGGTACGAGCAGTACTCC. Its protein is CATSDPGTGRYEQYS.

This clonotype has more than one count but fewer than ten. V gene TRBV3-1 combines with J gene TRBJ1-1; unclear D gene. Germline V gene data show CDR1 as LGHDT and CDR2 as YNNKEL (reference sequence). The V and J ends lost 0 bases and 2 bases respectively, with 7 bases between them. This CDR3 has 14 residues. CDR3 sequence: CASSQDPSNTEAFF. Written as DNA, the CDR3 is TGTGCCAGCAGCCAAGATCCGAGCAACACTGAAGCTTTCTTT.

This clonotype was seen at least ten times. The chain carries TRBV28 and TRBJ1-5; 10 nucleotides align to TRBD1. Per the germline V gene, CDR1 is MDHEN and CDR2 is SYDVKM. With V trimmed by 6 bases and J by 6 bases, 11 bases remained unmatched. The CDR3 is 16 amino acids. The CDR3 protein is CASRLRQGASFQPQHF. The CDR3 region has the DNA TGTGCCAGCAGACTTAGACAGGGGGCATCATTTCAGCCCCAGCATTTT.

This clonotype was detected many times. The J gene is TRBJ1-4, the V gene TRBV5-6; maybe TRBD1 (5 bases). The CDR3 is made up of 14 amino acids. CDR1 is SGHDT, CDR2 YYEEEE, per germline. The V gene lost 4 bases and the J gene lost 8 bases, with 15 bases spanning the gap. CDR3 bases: TGTGCCAGCAGCCTAGGGTTCGGGGCGGAAAAACTGTTTTTT. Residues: CASSLGFGAEKLFF.

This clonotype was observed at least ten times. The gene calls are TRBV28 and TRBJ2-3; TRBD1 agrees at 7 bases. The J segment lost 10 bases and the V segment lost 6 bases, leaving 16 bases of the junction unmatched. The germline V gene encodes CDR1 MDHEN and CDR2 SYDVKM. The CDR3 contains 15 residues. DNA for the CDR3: TGTGCCAGCAGCCCCCTGGGGGCGGCGCAGGGGGCGCAGTATTTT. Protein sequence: CASSPLGAAQGAQYF.

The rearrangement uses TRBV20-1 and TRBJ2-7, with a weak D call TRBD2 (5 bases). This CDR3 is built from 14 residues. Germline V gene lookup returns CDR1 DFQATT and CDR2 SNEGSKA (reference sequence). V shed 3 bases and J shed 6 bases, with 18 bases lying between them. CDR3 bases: TGCAGTGCTAGTATCCAGGACTCCAATAGCGAGCAGTACTTC. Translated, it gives CSASIQDSNSEQYF.

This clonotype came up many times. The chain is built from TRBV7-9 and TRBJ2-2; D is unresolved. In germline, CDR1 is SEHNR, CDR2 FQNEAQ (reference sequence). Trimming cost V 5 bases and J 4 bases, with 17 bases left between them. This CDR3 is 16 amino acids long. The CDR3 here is CASSTSTPTATGELFF. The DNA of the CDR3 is TGTGCCAGCAGCACCTCAACCCCAACGGCCACCGGGGAGCTGTTTTTT.

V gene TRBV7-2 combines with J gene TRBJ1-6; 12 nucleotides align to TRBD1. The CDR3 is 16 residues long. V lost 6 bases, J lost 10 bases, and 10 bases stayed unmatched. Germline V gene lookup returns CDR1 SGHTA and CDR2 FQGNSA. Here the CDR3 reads CASSKGGQGARSPLHF. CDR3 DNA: TGTGCCAGCAGTAAAGGGGGACAGGGGGCAAGGTCACCCCTCCACTTT. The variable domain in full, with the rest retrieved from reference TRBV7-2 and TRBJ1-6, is GAGVSQSPSNKVTEKGKDVELRCDPISGHTALYWYRQSLGQGLEFLIYFQGNSAPDKSGLPSDRFSAERTGGSVSTLTIQRTQQEDSAVYLCASSKGGQGARSPLHFGNGTRLTVT.

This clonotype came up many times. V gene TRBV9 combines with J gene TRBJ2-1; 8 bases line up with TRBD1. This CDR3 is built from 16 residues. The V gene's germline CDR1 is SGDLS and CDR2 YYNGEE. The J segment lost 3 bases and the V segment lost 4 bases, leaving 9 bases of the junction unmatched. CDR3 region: CASSSQGAVGYNEQFF. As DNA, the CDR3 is TGTGCCAGCAGCTCCCAGGGGGCGGTGGGCTACAATGAGCAGTTCTTC.